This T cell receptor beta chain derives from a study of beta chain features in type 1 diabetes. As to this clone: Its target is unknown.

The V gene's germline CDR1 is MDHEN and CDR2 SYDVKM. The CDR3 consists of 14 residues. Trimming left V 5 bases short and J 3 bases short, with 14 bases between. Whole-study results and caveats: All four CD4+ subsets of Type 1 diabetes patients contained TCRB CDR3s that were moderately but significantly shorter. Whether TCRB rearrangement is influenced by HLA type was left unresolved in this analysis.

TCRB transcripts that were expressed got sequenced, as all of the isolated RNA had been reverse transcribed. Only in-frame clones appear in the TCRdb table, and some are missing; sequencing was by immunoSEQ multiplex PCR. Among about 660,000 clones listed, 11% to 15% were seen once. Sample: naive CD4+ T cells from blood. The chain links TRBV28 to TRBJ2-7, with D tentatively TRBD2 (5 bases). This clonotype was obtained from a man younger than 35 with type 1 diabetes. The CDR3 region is CASSLSGSFYEQYF. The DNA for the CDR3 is TGTGCCAGCAGTCTTTCGGGGTCCTTCTACGAGCAGTACTTC.